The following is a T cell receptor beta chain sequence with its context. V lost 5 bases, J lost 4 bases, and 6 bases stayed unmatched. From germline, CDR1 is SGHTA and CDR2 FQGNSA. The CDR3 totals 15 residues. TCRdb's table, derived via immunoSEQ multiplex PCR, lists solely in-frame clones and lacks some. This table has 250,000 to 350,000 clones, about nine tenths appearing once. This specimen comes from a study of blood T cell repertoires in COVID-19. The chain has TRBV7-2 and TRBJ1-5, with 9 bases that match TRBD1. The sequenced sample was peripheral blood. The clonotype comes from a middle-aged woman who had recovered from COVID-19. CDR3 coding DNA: TGTGCCAGCAGCCCGGGACAGGGCCGGAATCAGCCCCAGCATTTT. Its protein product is CASSPGQGRNQPQHF.